The 14 T cell receptor beta chains presented below share a single source sample, sequenced in a study of early T cells in non-severe SARS-CoV-2 infection. TCRdb reanalysed the 5' RACE reads using MiXCR and keeps one entry per CDR3 protein. The data show around 35,000 distinct CDR3 sequences, around 5.8% seen once. Material: whole blood. These receptors all come from an adult who was a healthcare worker with PCR-confirmed SARS-CoV-2 infection or an uninfected control (not recorded which).

This clonotype was observed at least ten times. This sequence joins TRBV15 and TRBJ2-1; D ambiguous. The germline V gene has CDR1 LNHNV and CDR2 YYDKDF (reference sequence). V lost 2 bases and J 1 base, leaving 9 bases between the germline ends. This CDR3 is built from 15 residues. The CDR3 region is CATSRYPGSYNEQFF. The CDR3 DNA is TGTGCCACCAGCAGATACCCTGGGTCCTACAATGAGCAGTTCTTC.

This clonotype was found many times. The rearrangement uses TRBV20-1 and TRBJ2-1, with 12 nucleotides matching TRBD2. J lost 8 bases, V lost 0 bases, and 8 bases had no gene match. This CDR3 spans 16 amino acids. CDR1 is DFQATT, CDR2 SNEGSKA, per germline (reference sequence). Written as DNA, the CDR3 is TGCAGTGCTAGAGATGTCGGACTAGCGGGATTGGATGAGCAGTTCTTC. Protein: CSARDVGLAGLDEQFF.

The chain links TRBV7-8 to TRBJ2-7; a weak D match, TRBD2 (6 bases). V lost 4 bases to trimming and J lost 6 bases, with 19 bases between them. There are 15 residues in the CDR3. In germline, CDR1 is SGHVS, CDR2 FQNEAQ. CDR3 DNA sequence: TGTGCCAGCAGCTCTCAGGCCCGGGGGATATCCGAGCAGTACTTC. It codes for CASSSQARGISEQYF.

This clonotype has a count of ten or more. The V and J genes are TRBV5-1 and TRBJ2-1, with D hard to call. The V end lost 4 bases, the J end lost 8 bases, and 10 bases lay between the germline ends. Germline-derived CDR1 and CDR2 are SGHRS and YFSETQ. This CDR3 is 12 amino acids long. The CDR3 spells CASSPLSDEQFF. The DNA for the CDR3 is TGCGCCAGCAGCCCACTAAGCGATGAGCAGTTCTTC.

This rearrangement joins TRBV5-1 to TRBJ2-1, with 7 bases that match TRBD2. The germline V gene has CDR1 SGHRS and CDR2 YFSETQ. The V segment lost 3 bases and the J segment 5 bases; nucleotides outside the gene matches: 11. The CDR3 totals 16 residues. CDR3 nucleotides: TGCGCCAGCAGCTCCGGACTAGTTGAGTATAACAATGAGCAGTTCTTC. This sequence encodes CASSSGLVEYNNEQFF.

Ten or more counts support this clonotype. CDR3 in DNA: TGTGCCTGGAGTGACCGGACGTCTTGGTTAGCTAACTATGGCTACACCTTC. As protein: CAWSDRTSWLANYGYTF. The chain couples TRBV30 to TRBJ1-2, with D hard to call. CDR1 and CDR2 from the germline V gene are GTSNPN and SVGIG (reference sequence). Between the trimmed V and J ends, which lost 1 base and 0 bases, there was a span of 18 bases. The CDR3 has 17 amino acids.

The chain has TRBV2 and TRBJ2-5; 9 nucleotides line up with TRBD1. The CDR3 is made up of 16 amino acids. J lost 1 base, V lost 6 bases, and 9 bases had no gene match. CDR1 and CDR2 (germline): SNHLY, FYNNEI. The CDR3 spells CASRIQGARGQETQYF. Here the CDR3 DNA reads TGTGCCAGCAGAATACAGGGGGCGCGAGGCCAAGAGACCCAGTACTTC.

This sequence joins TRBV18 and TRBJ1-1; 7 bases line up with TRBD1. CDR1 and CDR2 (germline): KGHSH, LQKENI. The V gene end was trimmed by 3 bases and the J gene end by 1 base; junction bases not matched to a gene: 2. This CDR3 is built from 14 residues. The CDR3 loop reads CASSPGQQNTEAFF. CDR3 coding DNA: TGTGCCAGCTCACCGGGACAGCAGAACACTGAAGCTTTCTTT.

This clonotype was counted many times. CDR3 residues: CASSQVLLKGEAFF. CDR3 coding DNA: TGCGCCAGCAGCCAAGTTCTCCTGAAAGGGGAAGCTTTCTTT. The chain has TRBV4-3 and TRBJ1-1; D unresolved. The V end lost 1 base, the J end lost 8 bases, and 14 bases lay between the germline ends. Germline assignment: CDR1 LGHNA and CDR2 YSLEER. The CDR3 has 14 amino acids.

This clonotype was picked up many times. The chain carries TRBV7-2 and TRBJ2-5, with 8 bases lining up with TRBD1. CDR1 and CDR2 from the germline V gene are SGHTA and FQGNSA. V lost 5 bases, J lost 4 bases, and 9 bases stayed unmatched. The CDR3 consists of 15 residues. The CDR3 DNA reads as TGTGCCAGCAGCCTCGGACAGGGCGTCTCAGAGACCCAGTACTTC. This sequence encodes CASSLGQGVSETQYF.

This clonotype was counted between two and nine times. The rearrangement uses TRBV19 and TRBJ1-1; D not resolved. There are 13 residues in the CDR3. The ends were cut back, 4 bases at V and 1 base at J, with 7 bases in the middle. The germline V gene encodes CDR1 LNHDA and CDR2 SQIVND (reference sequence). The CDR3 is CASSTQRNTEAFF. CDR3 bases: TGTGCCAGTAGTACCCAACGGAACACTGAAGCTTTCTTT.

This clonotype has at least ten counts. The chain joins TRBV20-1 to TRBJ2-7; TRBD2 agrees at 10 bases. The length of the CDR3 is 15 residues. Germline CDR1 is DFQATT and CDR2 is SNEGSKA (reference sequence). The V gene end was trimmed by 5 bases and the J gene end by 0 bases; junction bases not matched to a gene: 7. CDR3 in DNA: TGCAGTGCTCATCCCCTAGCGGGGGTCTCCTACGAGCAGTACTTC. It codes for CSAHPLAGVSYEQYF.

The J gene is TRBJ1-5, the V gene TRBV28; D is unresolved. Germline V CDR1 and CDR2: MDHEN, SYDVKM. This CDR3 region has 15 residues. V was clipped by 10 bases and J by 3 bases, with 19 bases between them. The CDR3 sequence is CATARLESDNQPQHF. The DNA for the CDR3 is TGTGCCACCGCTCGGTTGGAATCGGACAATCAGCCCCAGCATTTT. The variable domain in full, with the rest retrieved from reference TRBV28 and TRBJ1-5, is DVKVTQSSRYLVKRTGEKVFLECVQDMDHENMFWYRQDPGLGLRLIYFSYDVKMKEKGDIPEGYSVSREKKERFSLILESASTNQTSMYLCATARLESDNQPQHFGDGTRLSIL.

This clonotype showed up many times. The chain has TRBV14 and TRBJ2-5; D is perhaps TRBD1 (6 bases). CDR3 length: 16 residues. V shed 0 bases and J shed 2 bases, with 13 bases lying between them. Germline CDR1 reads SGHDN; CDR2 reads FVKESK. The CDR3 reads CASSQEAEQGQETQYF. CDR3 in DNA: TGTGCCAGCAGCCAAGAGGCGGAACAGGGACAAGAGACCCAGTACTTC.